This T cell receptor (beta chain) stems from a study of CD8+CD57+ T cells in acquired aplastic anemia. Study as a whole: The average for DNA from sorted CD4+ and CD8+ cells was 3.2 ug. Study-wide results and caveats: Simpson's diversity of CD8+ cells was not significantly different in patients compared with controls.

Previously, flow cytometry had revealed CD8+CD57+ cell expansion in the patients chosen for sequencing. Each patient had severe acquired aplastic anemia. Among the patients, none had received any therapy at the time of blood sampling. On this clonotype: What it binds is unknown.

The germline V gene encodes CDR1 MNHEY and CDR2 SVGAGI. The CDR3 extends over 14 amino acids. With V trimmed by 7 bases and J by 1 base, 4 bases remained unmatched. Genomic DNA was employed as the template in profiling TCR beta VDJ and CDR3. TCRdb fed the reads into MiXCR, producing one record per CDR3 protein. Found here are 250,000 or so distinct CDR3 sequences, more than 45% of them singletons; the top ten hold less than 9%. The receptor was isolated from a human donor with aplastic anemia. The sequencing sample was made of sorted CD4+, CD8+, or CD8+CD57+ T cells (not recorded which) from PBMCs. The V call is TRBV6-5, the J call TRBJ1-1, with TRBD1 matching 9 bases. CDR3: CASIRTGANTEAFF. CDR3 sequence (DNA): TGTGCCAGCATTAGGACAGGGGCGAACACTGAAGCTTTCTTT.